The 9 T cell receptor beta chains below were found in one sample sequenced in a study of T-cell reconstitution after alpha-beta-depleted transplantation in children. Molecular barcoding with unique molecular identifiers was used for the TCRbeta library. TCRdb called the PCR reads again in MiXCR, with one record for every CDR3 protein. The sample includes fewer than 85,000 distinct CDR3 sequences, roughly an eighth of them seen just once. The sample here was PBMCs, mostly from graft donor cells, taken 180 days after TCRalphabeta/CD19-depleted stem cell transplant. The receptor set was obtained from a male patient under 10 years old who had a stem cell transplant for acute lymphoblastic leukemia, so the T cells may come from the graft donor.

This clonotype was seen at least ten times. The chain uses TRBV11-3 and TRBJ2-5; D is perhaps TRBD1 (6 bases). CDR1 and CDR2 (germline): SGHNT, YENEEA. The CDR3 is 14 residues long. Trimming stripped 2 bases from V and 1 base from J, with 8 bases between. DNA for the CDR3: TGTGCCAGCAGCTTAAACAGGGCCCAAGAGACCCAGTACTTC. This gives the protein CASSLNRAQETQYF.

V is TRBV7-3 and J is TRBJ2-2; D ambiguous. This CDR3 spans 13 amino acids. V was pared by 4 bases and J by 6 bases, with 9 bases between. From germline, CDR1 is SGHTA and CDR2 FQGTGA. The DNA for the CDR3 is TGTGCCAGCAGCTCTTTCGACCCCGGGGAGCTGTTTTTT. This gives the protein CASSSFDPGELFF.

This clonotype showed up just a few times. The chain links TRBV5-1 to TRBJ2-3, with a weak D call TRBD1 (6 bases). V was trimmed by 5 bases and J by 2 bases, leaving 12 bases between them. CDR1 SGHRS and CDR2 YFSETQ come from the germline V gene. The CDR3 covers 14 residues. CDR3 sequence (DNA): TGCGCCAGCAGAACGGACAGATCCACAGATACGCAGTATTTT. It translates to CASRTDRSTDTQYF.

This clonotype has a count of ten or more. This rearrangement joins TRBV7-2 to TRBJ1-1; D might be TRBD1 (5 bases). CDR1 and CDR2 (germline): SGHTA, FQGNSA. The CDR3 has 15 residues. V was trimmed by 1 base and J by 3 bases, leaving 12 bases between them. The CDR3: CASSLDPRVYTEAFF. The CDR3 DNA follows: TGTGCCAGCAGCTTAGACCCCAGGGTTTACACTGAAGCTTTCTTT.

The chain joins TRBV5-1 to TRBJ2-3; 9 nucleotides line up with TRBD1. Trimming removed 4 bases from V and 6 bases from J; junction bases left unmatched: 9. Germline V gene lookup returns CDR1 SGHRS and CDR2 YFSETQ. The CDR3 spans 15 residues. The CDR3 DNA is TGCGCCAGCAGCCCGGGACAGGGAATTGCCGATACGCAGTATTTT. Translating it yields CASSPGQGIADTQYF.

Many counts were recorded for this clonotype. The chain links TRBV5-6 to TRBJ2-1, with 9 bases that match TRBD1. The CDR3 runs 15 residues. The V and J ends lost 2 bases and 5 bases, in that order; junction bases with no gene match: 5. Germline lookup yields CDR1 SGHDT and CDR2 YYEEEE. This chain's CDR3 is CASSFRDRVNNEQFF. The CDR3, as DNA: TGTGCCAGCAGCTTTCGGGACAGGGTTAACAATGAGCAGTTCTTC.

The V call is TRBV20-1, the J call TRBJ2-5, with D possibly being TRBD1 (6 bases). The CDR3 is 13 amino acids. The V end was cut by 3 bases, the J end by 1 base, with 9 bases between. Germline V gives CDR1 DFQATT, CDR2 SNEGSKA (reference sequence). This chain's CDR3 is CSARDSLQETQYF. As DNA, the CDR3 is TGCAGTGCTAGGGACAGCCTCCAAGAGACCCAGTACTTC.

A few counts support this clonotype. The V call is TRBV7-2, the J call TRBJ1-5, with D uncertain. V lost 3 bases and J lost 1, with 7 bases in between. The CDR3 is 14 residues long. The V gene's germline CDR1 is SGHTA and CDR2 FQGNSA. The CDR3 sequence: CASSFLPSNQPQHF. CDR3 in DNA: TGTGCCAGCAGCTTCCTTCCCAGCAATCAGCCCCAGCATTTT.

The rearrangement links TRBV5-1 to TRBJ2-2; TRBD1 agrees at 7 bases. Germline CDR1 SGHRS, CDR2 YFSETQ. The CDR3 loop spans 16 amino acids. The ends lost 0 bases at V and 3 bases at J; junction bases unmatched: 5. Written as DNA, the CDR3 is TGCGCCAGCAGCTTGGAGGGACAGACCTACACCGGGGAGCTGTTTTTT. This gives the protein CASSLEGQTYTGELFF.